These 31 T cell receptor beta chains share one sample of origin, sequenced in a study of cytomegalovirus exposure and HLA in healthy donors. The data were produced by immunoSEQ multiplex PCR, yet TCRdb's version contains in-frame clones alone and is incomplete. Among about 310,000 clones, approximately 88% were seen once, and the ten largest hold approximately 0.96%. Sample: PBMCs. The receptor source for this set is a young man in good health and CMV-seronegative.

The J gene is TRBJ1-1, the V gene TRBV18, with D perhaps matching TRBD1 (6 bases). CDR1 KGHSH and CDR2 LQKENI come from the germline V gene. The CDR3 contains 15 residues. V dropped 4 bases and J dropped 1 base, with 13 bases sitting between them. In DNA form, the CDR3 reads TGTGCCAGCTCACTCGTAGGACAGCAGAACACTGAAGCTTTCTTT. Residues: CASSLVGQQNTEAFF. The full variable domain, completed using reference TRBV18 and TRBJ1-1, is NAGVMQNPRHLVRRRGQEARLRCSPMKGHSHVYWYRQLPEEGLKFMVYLQKENIIDESGMPKERFSAEFPKEGPSILRIQQVVRGDSAAYFCASSLVGQQNTEAFFGQGTRLTVV.

The CDR3 sequence is CASSLAGVGAYEQYF. The DNA of the CDR3 is TGTGCCAGCAGTTTAGCGGGAGTTGGGGCCTACGAGCAGTACTTC. The chain has TRBV28 and TRBJ2-7, with TRBD2 matching 7 bases. Trimming at V came to 2 bases and at J to 2 bases, leaving 6 bases not matched to a gene. There are 15 residues in the CDR3. Germline lookup yields CDR1 MDHEN and CDR2 SYDVKM.

The gene calls are TRBV19 and TRBJ1-4; D not resolved. The CDR3 has 15 amino acids. Trimming removed 3 bases at V and 0 bases at J, with 8 bases between. From germline, CDR1 is LNHDA and CDR2 SQIVND (reference sequence). The CDR3 is CASSMEAATNEKLFF. CDR3 bases: TGTGCCAGTAGTATGGAGGCAGCAACTAATGAAAAACTGTTTTTT.

This chain links TRBV4-2 with TRBJ2-1; no firm D call. The ends were cut back, 4 bases at V and 0 bases at J, with 10 bases in the middle. This CDR3 comprises 15 residues. The germline V gene encodes CDR1 LGHNA and CDR2 YNFKEQ. CDR3 region: CASSPKASSYNEQFF. The CDR3 DNA follows: TGTGCCAGCAGCCCCAAAGCTAGCTCCTACAATGAGCAGTTCTTC.

V and J are TRBV4-1 and TRBJ1-1; no clear D. Deletions cut 4 bases from V and 5 bases from J, with 11 bases between. Per germline, CDR1 MGHRA and CDR2 YSYEKL. The CDR3 is made up of 13 amino acids. CDR3 nucleotides: TGCGCCAGCAGCCTAGGCGGTAGGACTGAAGCTTTCTTT. It specifies CASSLGGRTEAFF.

The CDR3 DNA follows: TGTGCCAGCAGCCCGAGTGACAGGGTAGTGTACGAGCAGTACTTC. Translated: CASSPSDRVVYEQYF. The rearrangement joins TRBV9 to TRBJ2-7; TRBD1 matches at 7 bases. The CDR3 is 15 residues long. Germline CDR1 reads SGDLS; CDR2 reads YYNGEE. The junction had 11 bases not matched to a gene; V was cut back by 4 bases and J by 4 bases.

The J gene is TRBJ2-7, the V gene TRBV6-5; TRBD1 might be the D (8 bases). The CDR3 is 13 amino acids. Germline V lookup: CDR1 MNHEY, CDR2 SVGAGI. Trimming cost V 6 bases and J 5 bases, with 14 bases left between them. CDR3 sequence: CASRRTGRDEQYF. CDR3 nucleotides: TGTGCCAGCAGAAGGACAGGGAGGGACGAGCAGTACTTC.

The V and J genes are TRBV9 and TRBJ1-2, with no clear D. Looked up from germline, CDR1 is SGDLS and CDR2 is YYNGEE. This CDR3 has 13 amino acids. Trimming left V 3 bases short and J 5 bases short, with 11 bases between. The CDR3 spells CASSGALRYGYTF. CDR3 nucleotides: TGTGCCAGCAGCGGGGCTCTTCGGTATGGCTACACCTTC.

This chain joins TRBV6-5 and TRBJ2-5; 9 bases align to TRBD2. The ends lost 0 bases at V and 5 bases at J; junction bases unmatched: 7. This CDR3 is 16 amino acids long. The germline V gene encodes CDR1 MNHEY and CDR2 SVGAGI. The CDR3 sequence: CASSYSGGGARETQYF. The CDR3 DNA follows: TGTGCCAGCAGTTACTCAGGCGGGGGGGCTCGGGAGACCCAGTACTTC.

The chain couples TRBV15 to TRBJ1-1; 10 bases map to TRBD1. Germline lookup yields CDR1 LNHNV and CDR2 YYDKDF (reference sequence). CDR3 length equals 16 residues. After removal of 0 bases from V and 6 bases from J, the junction contained 7 bases not matched to a gene. The CDR3 spells CATSRDRDRGGSEAFF. The CDR3 nucleotides are TGTGCCACCAGCAGAGATAGGGACAGGGGAGGATCTGAAGCTTTCTTT.

This chain uses TRBV9 with TRBJ1-2; no definite D call. The V gene's germline CDR1 is SGDLS and CDR2 YYNGEE. This CDR3 is built from 11 residues. Trimming shortened V by 3 bases and J by 8 bases, and 8 bases separated the two germline ends. The CDR3 DNA reads as TGTGCCAGCAGCGGGAGGTACGGCTACACCTTC. Translated: CASSGRYGYTF.

With regard to this clone: Other DNA sequences in this sample translate to the same CDR3. J is TRBJ2-2 and V is TRBV5-1, with 9 bases fitting TRBD2. Trimming took 0 bases from V and 1 from J; bases not matched to a gene: 1. Germline V CDR1 and CDR2: SGHRS, YFSETQ. This CDR3 contains 16 residues. CDR3 sequence reads: CASSLVAGVNTGELFF. As DNA, the CDR3 is TGCGCCAGCAGCTTGGTAGCGGGGGTGAACACCGGGGAGCTGTTTTTT.

The chain is built from TRBV18 and TRBJ1-6; TRBD1 matches at 10 bases. With V trimmed by 5 bases and J by 10 bases, 2 bases remained unmatched. The germline V gene has CDR1 KGHSH and CDR2 LQKENI. The CDR3 runs 13 residues. CDR3 sequence reads: CASSGDRGSPLHF. The DNA of the CDR3 is TGTGCCAGCTCAGGGGACAGGGGCTCACCCCTCCACTTT.

This sequence joins TRBV5-1 and TRBJ2-7, with TRBD1 identical over 9 bases. This CDR3 region has 15 residues. CDR1 and CDR2 (germline): SGHRS, YFSETQ. V lost 0 bases to trimming and J lost 0 bases; unmatched junction nucleotides: 1. DNA of the CDR3: TGCGCCAGCAGCTTGGGGACAGGGGTCTCCTACGAGCAGTACTTC. This translates into CASSLGTGVSYEQYF.

The chain couples TRBV19 to TRBJ1-2; 11 bases match TRBD1. The germline V gene encodes CDR1 LNHDA and CDR2 SQIVND (reference sequence). The CDR3 has 15 residues. The junction had 6 bases not matched to a gene; V was cut back by 7 bases and J by 2 bases. This chain's CDR3 is CASTGRDRGNYGYTF. The DNA for the CDR3 is TGTGCCAGTACGGGACGGGACAGGGGGAACTATGGCTACACCTTC.

The V and J genes are TRBV10-2 and TRBJ2-7; perhaps TRBD1 as D (6 bases). Trimming left V 2 bases short and J 2 bases short, with 16 bases between. This CDR3 region has 16 residues. Germline V lookup: CDR1 WSHSY, CDR2 SAAADI. The DNA for the CDR3 is TGCGCCAGCAGTGAGGGTGCAGGGGTGGGAGCCTACGAGCAGTACTTC. This sequence encodes CASSEGAGVGAYEQYF.

CDR3 DNA: TGCGCCAGCAGCCTCTCGGACAAAAGGGTATCGTCCTACGAGCAGTACTTC. Protein: CASSLSDKRVSSYEQYF. The chain is built from TRBV4-1 and TRBJ2-7; perhaps TRBD1 as D (5 bases). V lost 4 bases, J lost 1 base, and 20 bases lay in between. The CDR3 runs to 17 residues. Germline V gives CDR1 MGHRA, CDR2 YSYEKL.

V gene TRBV5-6 combines with J gene TRBJ2-1; 9 positions agree with TRBD1. This CDR3 is built from 15 residues. The germline V gene encodes CDR1 SGHDT and CDR2 YYEEEE. J was trimmed by 7 bases and V by 6 bases; bases with no gene match: 11. CDR3 region: CASILGTGNRNEQFF. CDR3 DNA sequence: TGTGCCAGCATCCTCGGGACAGGGAATCGGAATGAGCAGTTCTTC.

The chain joins TRBV10-3 to TRBJ1-4; D is possibly TRBD1 (6 bases). CDR3 length: 15 residues. Per germline, CDR1 ENHRY and CDR2 SYGVKD. V was pared by 4 bases and J by 5 bases, with 14 bases between. In nucleotides, the CDR3 is TGTGCCATCAGTGCCTCGACAGGCCCCAATGAAAAACTGTTTTTT. Translation gives CAISASTGPNEKLFF.

This chain links TRBV19 with TRBJ1-5; the D is unclear. Germline V CDR1 and CDR2: LNHDA, SQIVND (reference sequence). This CDR3 spans 15 amino acids. V was cut by 0 bases and J by 4 bases, with 10 bases left in between. The CDR3 loop reads CASSIDHRENQPQHF. CDR3 sequence (DNA): TGTGCCAGTAGTATAGATCACAGAGAAAATCAGCCCCAGCATTTT.

This clone was counted between two and nine times. The rearrangement uses TRBV6-6 and TRBJ1-6; D possibly corresponds to TRBD1 (5 bases). Germline CDR1 is MNHNY and CDR2 is SVGAGI (reference sequence). The CDR3 runs to 13 residues. V was pared by 7 bases and J by 8 bases, with 12 bases between. The CDR3 loop is CASTYDSYSPLHF. The CDR3 DNA follows: TGTGCCAGCACGTACGACAGCTATTCACCCCTCCACTTT.

The J gene is TRBJ2-2, the V gene TRBV5-1; TRBD1 agrees at 9 bases. The CDR3 runs 16 residues. Germline V CDR1 and CDR2: SGHRS, YFSETQ. V was clipped by 5 bases and J by 5 bases; unmatched bases: 10. CDR3 in amino acids: CASRPIGTGMTGELFF. The CDR3 coding sequence is TGCGCCAGCAGGCCCATCGGGACAGGGATGACCGGGGAGCTGTTTTTT.

This clone was found a few times. The V and J genes are TRBV6-6 and TRBJ1-2; D call uncertain. The CDR3 has 15 amino acids. V shed 6 bases and J shed 1 base, with 15 bases lying between them. The germline gives CDR1 MNHNY, CDR2 SVGAGI (reference sequence). As DNA, the CDR3 is TGTGCCAGCAGCTTCCTCAACAGAGTTAACTATGGCTACACCTTC. Its protein is CASSFLNRVNYGYTF.

About this clone itself: In the same sample, other DNA sequences code for this CDR3. V gene TRBV4-1 combines with J gene TRBJ2-7; 9 positions match TRBD1. Germline V gene data show CDR1 as MGHRA and CDR2 as YSYEKL. The J segment lost 0 bases and the V segment lost 5 bases, leaving 5 bases of the junction unmatched. This CDR3 is 15 amino acids long. For the CDR3, the DNA is TGCGCCAGCAGCATCCGGGACAGGGACTCCTACGAGCAGTACTTC. It encodes CASSIRDRDSYEQYF.

This rearrangement joins TRBV12-5 to TRBJ2-7, with D perhaps matching TRBD1 (6 bases). The CDR3 is made up of 16 amino acids. The V gene lost 4 bases and the J gene lost 3 bases, with 19 bases spanning the gap. CDR1 and CDR2 (germline): LGHNT, FRNRAP. The CDR3 sequence is CASGSNREPRNYEQYF. CDR3 DNA: TGTGCTAGTGGTTCCAACAGGGAACCTCGCAACTACGAGCAGTACTTC.

The rearrangement joins TRBV5-6 to TRBJ1-6; 7 nucleotides agree with TRBD1. The V segment lost 3 bases and the J segment 6 bases; nucleotides outside the gene matches: 9. CDR3 length: 16 amino acids. Germline CDR1 is SGHDT and CDR2 is YYEEEE. CDR3 nucleotides: TGTGCCAGCAGCTCCCGCGGGACAGCGAGTAATTCACCCCTCCACTTT. This codes for CASSSRGTASNSPLHF.

CDR3 amino acids: CSVTPQGGTAEAFF. Here the CDR3 DNA reads TGCAGCGTTACACCGCAGGGAGGGACCGCTGAAGCTTTCTTT. The J gene is TRBJ1-1, the V gene TRBV29-1, with D possibly TRBD1 on 5 matching bases. CDR1 SQVTM and CDR2 ANQGSEA come from the germline V gene. The CDR3 contains 14 residues. The germline V and J ends were trimmed by 5 bases and 6 bases, with 19 bases remaining between them.

The V call is TRBV4-1, the J call TRBJ2-7, with 8 bases that match TRBD1. There are 17 residues in the CDR3. The germline CDR1 and CDR2 sequences are MGHRA and YSYEKL. The ends lost 3 bases at V and 4 bases at J; junction bases unmatched: 14. CDR3 in DNA: TGCGCCAGCAGCCAGGGCCACACCCGGACAGGGCGATACGAGCAGTACTTC. Translation: CASSQGHTRTGRYEQYF.

This sequence joins TRBV7-9 and TRBJ1-1; 9 positions match TRBD1. The CDR3 is made up of 15 amino acids. Trimming cost V 5 bases and J 8 bases; bases outside gene matches: 12. CDR1 is SEHNR and CDR2 is FQNEAQ in the germline V gene (reference sequence). CDR3 coding DNA: TGTGCCAGCAGCCCAAGAGCGCCGGGACAGGGAGAAGCTTTCTTT. This gives the protein CASSPRAPGQGEAFF.

This chain connects TRBV6-6 to TRBJ2-1; 8 nucleotides match TRBD1. V lost 6 bases to trimming and J lost 0 bases; unmatched junction nucleotides: 4. This CDR3 contains 15 residues. CDR1 is MNHNY, CDR2 SVGAGI, per germline (reference sequence). The CDR3 loop reads CASRPGTGSYNEQFF. CDR3 DNA: TGTGCCAGCAGACCCGGGACAGGCTCCTACAATGAGCAGTTCTTC.

The chain employs TRBV5-1 and TRBJ1-2, with 10 bases fitting TRBD1. Germline loops: CDR1 SGHRS, CDR2 YFSETQ. The length of the CDR3 is 15 residues. J gave up 4 bases and V 4 bases, and 7 bases lay outside the gene matches. CDR3 amino acids: CASSADRGVSYGYTF. As DNA, the CDR3 is TGCGCCAGCAGCGCGGACAGGGGGGTTAGCTATGGCTACACCTTC.